This is a list of T cell receptor beta chains from one sample in a study of CD8 T cells in ankylosing spondylitis. TCRdb reanalysed the 5' RACE reads using MiXCR and keeps one entry per CDR3 protein. The sample has about 52,000 distinct CDR3 sequences, about 7.8% seen once. Input material: blood, either unsorted or a sorted T cell fraction (not recorded which). These TCRs come from a female donor with ankylosing spondylitis or in good health (not recorded which). CDR3s include the opening cysteine and the closing phenylalanine or tryptophan. The D gene is left open where the match is weak. Expanded clones are given a class, and other clones once, few, many or no size at all.

D gene: TRBD1; J gene: TRBJ2-5; V gene: TRBV7-6; clone size: few; CDR3 DNA: TGTGCCAGCAGCCCGCGGACAGGGGATAACCAAGAGACCCAGTACTTC; CDR3 protein: CASSPRTGDNQETQYF
D gene: -; J gene: TRBJ1-6; V gene: TRBV5-1; clone size: many; CDR3 DNA: TGCGCCAGCAGCTTGCTTGGCCCCTATAATTCACCCCTCCACTTT; CDR3 protein: CASSLLGPYNSPLHF
D gene: -; J gene: TRBJ1-2; V gene: TRBV4-2; clone size: -; CDR3 DNA: TGTGCCAGCAGCCAAGGGGAACGGGCTGGCTACACCTTC; CDR3 protein: CASSQGERAGYTF
D gene: -; J gene: TRBJ1-3; V gene: TRBV7-2; clone size: few; CDR3 DNA: TGTGCCAGCAGCTTAGACTACCTCTCTGGAAACACCATATATTTT; CDR3 protein: CASSLDYLSGNTIYF
D gene: -; J gene: TRBJ2-1; V gene: TRBV20-1; clone size: many; CDR3 DNA: TGCAGTGCTTCCCTCCGGCCTTTGTCCTACAATGAGCAGTTCTTC; CDR3 protein: CSASLRPLSYNEQFF
D gene: -; J gene: TRBJ2-3; V gene: TRBV5-1; clone size: many; CDR3 DNA: TGCGCCAGCAGCTTGCGGGCACACACAGATACGCAGTATTTT; CDR3 protein: CASSLRAHTDTQYF
D gene: -; J gene: TRBJ2-5; V gene: TRBV12-3/TRBV12-4; clone size: many; CDR3 DNA: TGTGCCAGCAGTTTATCGGCGGCAAAAGAGACCCAGTACTTC; CDR3 protein: CASSLSAAKETQYF
D gene: TRBD1; J gene: TRBJ2-4; V gene: TRBV4-3; clone size: many; CDR3 DNA: TGCGCCAGCAGCCAAGATTGGGGGACAGGGTCCATTCAGTACTTC; CDR3 protein: CASSQDWGTGSIQYF
D gene: -; J gene: TRBJ2-6; V gene: TRBV11-2; clone size: many; CDR3 DNA: TGTGCCAGCAGCTTAGATTTGTTAACCGGGGCCAACGTCCTGACTTTC; CDR3 protein: CASSLDLLTGANVLTF
D gene: -; J gene: TRBJ1-5; V gene: TRBV6-2/TRBV6-3; clone size: many; CDR3 DNA: TGTGCCAGCAGTTACGAAGGGATGGGTAATCAGCCCCAGCATTTT; CDR3 protein: CASSYEGMGNQPQHF
D gene: -; J gene: TRBJ2-7; V gene: TRBV12-3/TRBV12-4; clone size: many; CDR3 DNA: TGTGCCAGCAAATTGGGGCAGCGGTCCCACGAGCAGTACTTC; CDR3 protein: CASKLGQRSHEQYF
D gene: -; J gene: TRBJ2-3; V gene: TRBV20-1; clone size: many; CDR3 DNA: TGCAGTGCCCGAGCCGGCTCCCCCACAGATACGCAGTATTTT; CDR3 protein: CSARAGSPTDTQYF
D gene: TRBD1; J gene: TRBJ2-7; V gene: TRBV29-1; clone size: -; CDR3 DNA: TGCAGCGTTGAAGATGGAACAGGGGGCGCGTACGAGCAGTGCTTC; CDR3 protein: CSVEDGTGGAYEQCF
D gene: -; J gene: TRBJ2-6; V gene: TRBV7-3; clone size: many; CDR3 DNA: TGTGCCAGCAGCAACGGACCAGGGACTGGGGCCAACGTCCTGACTTTC; CDR3 protein: CASSNGPGTGANVLTF
D gene: TRBD1; J gene: TRBJ1-1; V gene: TRBV6-5; clone size: many; CDR3 DNA: TGTGCCAGCAGTTACGGGGACAGGGGGAGAACTGAAGCTTTCTTT; CDR3 protein: CASSYGDRGRTEAFF
D gene: -; J gene: TRBJ2-1; V gene: TRBV4-3; clone size: many; CDR3 DNA: TGCGCCAGCAGCCCGCGGGGAAGCTCCTACAATGAGCAGTTCTTC; CDR3 protein: CASSPRGSSYNEQFF
D gene: -; J gene: TRBJ2-2; V gene: TRBV11-2; clone size: many; CDR3 DNA: TGTGCCAGCAGCTTAGACCGGCTGCGGGAGCTGTTTTTT; CDR3 protein: CASSLDRLRELFF
D gene: -; J gene: TRBJ1-1; V gene: TRBV5-1; clone size: many; CDR3 DNA: TGCGCCAGCAGCTTTAAGGGGACAACAAACACTGAAGCTTTCTTT; CDR3 protein: CASSFKGTTNTEAFF
D gene: -; J gene: TRBJ2-7; V gene: TRBV20-1; clone size: many; CDR3 DNA: TGCAGTGCCCTGGGGGTAGGGTTCAACGAGCAGTACTTC; CDR3 protein: CSALGVGFNEQYF
D gene: TRBD2; J gene: TRBJ2-1; V gene: TRBV4-2; clone size: many; CDR3 DNA: TGTGCCAGCAGCCAAGGGCCTCGGGGCGGGGGGGCCGACAATGAGCAGTTCTTC; CDR3 protein: CASSQGPRGGGADNEQFF
D gene: -; J gene: TRBJ1-2; V gene: TRBV2; clone size: many; CDR3 DNA: TGTGCCAGCATATCGGACAGACTGATGGTAGGGTATGGCTACACCTTC; CDR3 protein: CASISDRLMVGYGYTF
D gene: -; J gene: TRBJ2-7; V gene: TRBV5-5; clone size: many; CDR3 DNA: TGTGCCAGCAGCCGGGGGACGGATAGCTCCTACGAGCAGTACTTC; CDR3 protein: CASSRGTDSSYEQYF
D gene: -; J gene: TRBJ2-1; V gene: TRBV27; clone size: many; CDR3 DNA: TGTGCCAGCAGCTCTCTGAGTAATGAGCAGTTCTTC; CDR3 protein: CASSSLSNEQFF
D gene: -; J gene: TRBJ1-1; V gene: TRBV5-1; clone size: many; CDR3 DNA: TGCGCCAGCAGAGCTCTATTTGGAGGGGCGATGAACACTGAAGCTTTCTTT; CDR3 protein: CASRALFGGAMNTEAFF
D gene: -; J gene: TRBJ2-1; V gene: TRBV28; clone size: few; CDR3 DNA: TGTGCCAGCGATACTGTGAGGCCACCTCCCCACAATGAGCAGTTCTTC; CDR3 protein: CASDTVRPPPHNEQFF
D gene: -; J gene: TRBJ2-2; V gene: TRBV5-1; clone size: many; CDR3 DNA: TGCGCCAGCAATTGGGACGCGAACACCGGGGAGCTGTTTTTT; CDR3 protein: CASNWDANTGELFF
D gene: -; J gene: TRBJ2-4; V gene: TRBV11-1; clone size: -; CDR3 DNA: TGTGCCAGCAGCTTCCAGGACATTCAGCACTTC; CDR3 protein: CASSFQDIQHF
D gene: -; J gene: TRBJ1-2; V gene: TRBV5-8; clone size: -; CDR3 DNA: TGTGCCAGCAGCGAGTCGAGGCAGGGAGATGGCTACACCTTC; CDR3 protein: CASSESRQGDGYTF
D gene: TRBD1; J gene: TRBJ2-7; V gene: TRBV7-2; clone size: -; CDR3 DNA: TGTGCCAGCAGCTTCTTGGGACAGGGCGGCGACGAGCAGTACTTC; CDR3 protein: CASSFLGQGGDEQYF
D gene: TRBD1; J gene: TRBJ1-1; V gene: TRBV29-1; clone size: many; CDR3 DNA: TGCAGCGTTGAAGAGGATGGGACAGAGAAAGCTTTCTTT; CDR3 protein: CSVEEDGTEKAFF
D gene: -; J gene: TRBJ2-2; V gene: TRBV5-1; clone size: many; CDR3 DNA: TGCGCCAGCAGCTTGGAGGCAGGGGCGAACACCGGGGAGCTGTTTTTT; CDR3 protein: CASSLEAGANTGELFF
D gene: -; J gene: TRBJ2-5; V gene: TRBV29-1; clone size: many; CDR3 DNA: TGCAGCGTTGATTCTGCCCAGGTCGTCGCTCCCGGTCAAAAAGAGACCCAGTACTTC; CDR3 protein: CSVDSAQVVAPGQKETQYF
D gene: TRBD1; J gene: TRBJ1-2; V gene: TRBV29-1; clone size: -; CDR3 DNA: TGCAGCGCCCAGACAGGGGGAGGCTATGGCTACACCTTC; CDR3 protein: CSAQTGGGYGYTF
D gene: TRBD2; J gene: TRBJ2-3; V gene: TRBV5-1; clone size: many; CDR3 DNA: TGCGCCAGCAGCTTTCCGGGACTAGCGGACTCAGATACGCAGTATTTT; CDR3 protein: CASSFPGLADSDTQYF
D gene: TRBD1; J gene: TRBJ2-1; V gene: TRBV30; clone size: few; CDR3 DNA: TGTGCCTATACGAAACAGGGGCTGGGTGGCAATGAGCAGTTCTTC; CDR3 protein: CAYTKQGLGGNEQFF
D gene: -; J gene: TRBJ2-1; V gene: TRBV12-3/TRBV12-4; clone size: many; CDR3 DNA: TGTGCCAGCAGATTTTTGGAGGGGACTTTGATCGGTGAGCAGTTCTTC; CDR3 protein: CASRFLEGTLIGEQFF
D gene: -; J gene: TRBJ2-2; V gene: TRBV20-1; clone size: medium-sized; CDR3 DNA: TGCAGTGCCCGATCGACCAGCCACACCGGGGAGCTGTTTTTT; CDR3 protein: CSARSTSHTGELFF
D gene: -; J gene: TRBJ2-2; V gene: TRBV6-4; clone size: many; CDR3 DNA: TGTGCCAGCAGTGACGTCCCAACCACCGGGGAGCTGTTTTTT; CDR3 protein: CASSDVPTTGELFF
D gene: TRBD2; J gene: TRBJ2-1; V gene: TRBV27; clone size: many; CDR3 DNA: TGTGCCACCCTCGCCATCGGACTAGCTTCAGATGAGCAGTTCTTC; CDR3 protein: CATLAIGLASDEQFF
D gene: -; J gene: TRBJ1-5; V gene: TRBV6-1; clone size: many; CDR3 DNA: TGTGCCAGCACCGGGGCCACTGCCAAGGGGCAGCCCCAGCATTTT; CDR3 protein: CASTGATAKGQPQHF
D gene: -; J gene: TRBJ2-5; V gene: TRBV20-1; clone size: many; CDR3 DNA: TGCAGTGCTGGCCGATCTCAAGAGACCCAGTACTTC; CDR3 protein: CSAGRSQETQYF
D gene: -; J gene: TRBJ1-6; V gene: TRBV12-3/TRBV12-4; clone size: many; CDR3 DNA: TGTGCCAGCAGTTTGACAGGCAGCTCCTATAATTCACCCCTCCACTTT; CDR3 protein: CASSLTGSSYNSPLHF
D gene: TRBD2; J gene: TRBJ2-1; V gene: TRBV20-1; clone size: many; CDR3 DNA: TGCAGTGCTAATCTAGCGGGGGGTCGTAGTGAGCAGTTCTTC; CDR3 protein: CSANLAGGRSEQFF
D gene: TRBD2; J gene: TRBJ2-3; V gene: TRBV24-1; clone size: many; CDR3 DNA: TGTGCCACCGCGGGGGGGCTCGGGACCACAGATACGCAGTATTTT; CDR3 protein: CATAGGLGTTDTQYF
D gene: -; J gene: TRBJ1-1; V gene: TRBV6-2/TRBV6-3; clone size: -; CDR3 DNA: TGTGCCAGCAGTTACTCGGGGCTGGGGGGCCGCGAGAGGGGAGGAAGCACTGAAGCTTTCTTT; CDR3 protein: CASSYSGLGGRERGGSTEAFF
D gene: -; J gene: TRBJ1-4; V gene: TRBV20-1; clone size: -; CDR3 DNA: TGCAGTGCTAGCAAACCGCAAAATGCAAAACTGTTTTTT; CDR3 protein: CSASKPQNAKLFF
D gene: -; J gene: TRBJ1-1; V gene: TRBV10-1; clone size: many; CDR3 DNA: TGCGCCAGCAGTGCATGGGACACTGAAGCTTTCTTT; CDR3 protein: CASSAWDTEAFF
D gene: -; J gene: TRBJ2-2; V gene: TRBV10-3; clone size: few; CDR3 DNA: TGTGCCATCAGTGAGCGAGAAGCCGGGGAGCTGTTTTTT; CDR3 protein: CAISEREAGELFF